This paragraph covers one T cell receptor (beta chain) sequence. The data derive from a study of blood T cell repertoires in COVID-19. The wider study: Whether acute or convalescent, the COVID-19 samples came from the United States, Italy and Spain.

Germline lookup yields CDR1 SGHRS and CDR2 YFSETQ. The V gene end was trimmed by 4 bases and the J gene end by 1 base; junction bases not matched to a gene: 7. CDR3 length: 17 residues. This table comes from immunoSEQ multiplex PCR, and its TCRdb copy is limited to in-frame clones, with some not included. In the table there are 240,000 or so clones, 88% of which are singletons. The sample comprised peripheral blood. The receptor's source is a middle-aged woman who had recovered from COVID-19. V gene TRBV5-1 combines with J gene TRBJ2-3, with 12 bases lining up with TRBD2. The CDR3, as DNA: TGCGCCAGCAGCGCCCGACTAGCGGGAGAGGGCACAGATACGCAGTATTTT. It specifies CASSARLAGEGTDTQYF.